The entry below describes one T cell receptor beta chain. Its antigen remains unidentified. No much larger clone exists at a distance of one base, and base qualities are not known. V sheds 2 bases and J sheds 8 bases, leaving 15 bases between their ends. CDR1 and CDR2, per the germline V gene, are MDHEN and SYDVKM. The CDR3 holds 14 amino acids from the cysteine to the phenylalanine. Only CDR3 DNA remains: 42 bases, in frame from the first base. The data originate from a study of blood T cell repertoires in COVID-19 (dated by TCRdb to about 2020). The study in broad terms: Collaborator samples came from the United States, Italy and Spain and covered acute and convalescent phases of COVID-19. The material from the prospective study consisted of cDNA or gDNA derived from T cells, B-cell-depleted T cells, or PBMCs. Deeply sampled blood TCRbeta repertoires from subjects exposed to, actively infected with, or recovered from COVID-19 were included in the dataset. The repertoires were made available in a free public database intended to serve as a resource for research on the immune response to SARS-CoV-2. The samples were drawn from the first 160 participants of the ongoing ImmuneRACE study and from 950 to 1,500 subjects provided by 6 global collaborators. Sample metadata almost always included a de-identified subject ID, COVID-19 status, age in years and sex. HLA class I and class II types, where available, came from metadata supplied by the sample provider rather than from assay-based typing. On the study overall, not on this receptor specifically: How much clinical and demographic metadata was included differed by source and by participant, and the metadata was provided uncurated.

The immunoSEQ Assay, a bias-controlled multiplex PCR, was used to amplify TCRbeta CDR3 regions from genomic DNA. Per the source publication's procedure: Within the assay, amplification of reference gene primers was used to estimate how many nucleated cells each sample contained. To quantify the absolute abundance of each unique TCRbeta CDR3 rearrangement, sequence reads were collapsed and filtered. For each sample, productive Simpson clonality was calculated by taking the square root of Simpson's diversity index across productive rearrangements. TCRdb took this table from immuneACCESS and kept in-frame rearrangements with V and J called. Such tables lack part of the clones; where checked against another copy, unresolved V genes explain under half of the gap, and the rest is unexplained. The V and J calls and clone size come from that table; D and trimming were worked out from the DNA. This sample gives approximately 290,000 clones in total; around 89% of them show up just once. The ten largest clones capture under 0.95% of the sample.

Each collaborating institution followed its own protocols to collect whole blood in K2EDTA tubes. For TCRbeta analysis, collaborator samples were shipped as frozen whole blood, as isolated PBMCs, or as DNA extracted from either sample type. Sequencing was performed on peripheral blood. Recombination joined TRBV28 with TRBJ1-1, with the D gene not confidently named. This sequence originates from a man aged 30 to 45 with acute or convalescent COVID-19. The CDR3 region reads CASSLISPVQEAFF. The DNA sequence is as follows: TGTGCCAGCAGTTTAATTTCCCCAGTACAAGAAGCTTTCTTT.